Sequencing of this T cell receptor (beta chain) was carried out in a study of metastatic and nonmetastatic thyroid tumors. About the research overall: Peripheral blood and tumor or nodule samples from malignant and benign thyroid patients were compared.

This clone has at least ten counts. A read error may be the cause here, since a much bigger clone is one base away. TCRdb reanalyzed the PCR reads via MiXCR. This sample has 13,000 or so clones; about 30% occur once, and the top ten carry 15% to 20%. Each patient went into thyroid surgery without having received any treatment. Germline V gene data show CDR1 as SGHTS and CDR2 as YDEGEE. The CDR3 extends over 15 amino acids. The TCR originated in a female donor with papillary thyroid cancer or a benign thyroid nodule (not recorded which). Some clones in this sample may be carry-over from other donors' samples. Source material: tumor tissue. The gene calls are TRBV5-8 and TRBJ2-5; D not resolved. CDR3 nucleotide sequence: TGTGCTAGCAGCTTGACTGCGACGCAACGAGAGACCCAGTACTTC. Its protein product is CASSLTATQRETQYF.